This T cell receptor beta chain is drawn from a study of T cell repertoires in cytomegalovirus infection (dated by TCRdb to 2018 to 2020). A note on the overall study: Donor HLA type was relevant to the analysis, as public TCR beta signatures indicated carriage of CMV infection together with the matching HLA type.

Overall results and qualifications from the work: In both this cohort and an independent cohort of 352 donors, the cumulative frequency of public TCR beta family members distinguished carriers of CMV infection plus the relevant HLA type. The ex vivo response was dominated by HLA-C-restricted CMV-specific TCR beta clonotypes, which also provided the single most frequent clonotype in two of eight donors.

The sequencer listed for this sample is Illumina HiSeq 1500. TCRdb reworked the public reads: Q25 trimming with fastp, MiXCR clone assembly, productive beta chains retained. One record per CDR3 amino acid sequence lists the most common genes and DNA. The sample table records some 680,000 distinct CDR3 sequences; 35% to 45% of these occur just once. The top ten clonotypes cover 2.8% of the sample. A word on this clonotype: The clone's antigen remains unknown. Within one base of it there is no much larger clone, and no base qualities were kept.

The CDR3 holds 14 amino acids from the cysteine to the phenylalanine. The entry retains the CDR3 DNA only, 42 bases that are in frame from base 1. The trim is 5 bases for V and 5 bases for J, with a gap of 16 bases between the germline ends. Taken from the germline V gene, the CDR1 and CDR2 loops are MDHEN and SYDVKM. This TCR was recovered from a human donor in good health (CMV status not recorded). Some clones in this sample may be carry-over from other donors' samples. The V and J segments used are TRBV28 and TRBJ2-7; confidence is insufficient to name the D gene. Sequencing input: PBMCs. The sequenced DNA: TGTGCCAGCAGTCGGCCCTCGACGGTCCACGAGCAGTACTTC. It encodes CASSRPSTVHEQYF. Reference TRBV28 and TRBJ2-7 genes cover what lies past the CDR3, so the full variable domain is DVKVTQSSRYLVKRTGEKVFLECVQDMDHENMFWYRQDPGLGLRLIYFSYDVKMKEKGDIPEGYSVSREKKERFSLILESASTNQTSMYLCASSRPSTVHEQYFGPGTRLTVT.